The clone carrying this T cell receptor (beta chain) was seen once. J lost 2 bases, V lost 6 bases, and 7 bases had no gene match. This CDR3 contains 16 residues. Germline V gene lookup returns CDR1 SQVTM and CDR2 ANQGSEA. The data were obtained in a study of blood T cell repertoires in COVID-19. Study information: Samples representing acute and convalescent COVID-19 were sourced from the United States, Italy and Spain. PBMCs, B-cell-depleted T cells, or T cells were the source of the cDNA or gDNA that made up the material.

In the authors' methods: Reference gene primer amplification yielded estimated nucleated cell counts. The method was immunoSEQ multiplex PCR; TCRdb's version includes in-frame clones alone and lacks a portion of them. V, J and clone size are those of that table, while D and trimming were read from the DNA. The table includes 87,000 or so clones, roughly 88% detected once. The clonotype originates from an elderly woman with COVID-19, enrolled during active disease. The sample comprised peripheral blood. The chain joins TRBV29-1 to TRBJ2-3; TRBD2 matches at 14 bases. Here the CDR3 DNA reads TGCAGCGTAGCGGGGACTAGCGGGAGAGACACAGATACGCAGTATTTT. It specifies CSVAGTSGRDTDTQYF.